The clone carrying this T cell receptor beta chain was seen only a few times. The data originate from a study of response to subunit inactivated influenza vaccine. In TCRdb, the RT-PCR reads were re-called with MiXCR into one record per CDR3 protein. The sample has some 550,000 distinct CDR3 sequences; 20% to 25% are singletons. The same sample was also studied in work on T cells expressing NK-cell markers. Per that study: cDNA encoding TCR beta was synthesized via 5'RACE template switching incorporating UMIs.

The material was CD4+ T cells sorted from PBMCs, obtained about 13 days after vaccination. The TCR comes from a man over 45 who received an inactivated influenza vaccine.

This CDR3 is CSVNRGDNSEQYF. CDR3 nucleotides: TGCAGTGTAAACAGGGGCGATAATTCCGAGCAGTACTTC. V is TRBV20-1 and J is TRBJ2-7; 7 bases line up with TRBD1. V lost 7 bases and J lost 6; bases outside the gene matches: 12. CDR1 DFQATT and CDR2 SNEGSKA come from the germline V gene (reference sequence). This CDR3 is built from 13 residues.